The 25 T cell receptor beta chains below come from one sample, sequenced in a study of T cell repertoires in cytomegalovirus infection. Using its own MiXCR run on the reads, TCRdb lists one record per CDR3 protein. Of 200,000 to 300,000 distinct CDR3 sequences in the sample, about 13% were seen once. Sequencing was carried out using PBMCs. These receptors came from a human donor in good health (CMV status not recorded). Some clones in this sample may be carry-over from other donors' samples.

Comments on this clonotype: Mismatch with germline at one junction end may stem from a read error. The J gene is TRBJ2-3, the V gene TRBV11-2; 9 nucleotides align to TRBD2. The CDR3 contains 17 residues. Germline V gene sequence: CDR1 SGHAT, CDR2 FQNNGV. The CDR3 here is CASSLSLAGLGTDTKYF. The DNA of the CDR3 is TGTGCCAGCAGCTTAAGCCTAGCGGGGCTGGGCACAGATACGAAGTATTTT. Supplemented by reference TRBV11-2 and TRBJ2-3, the full variable domain reads EAGVAQSPRYKIIEKRQSVAFWCNPISGHATLYWYQQILGQGPKLLIQFQNNGVVDDSQLPKDRFSAERLKGVDSTLKIQPAKLEDSAVYLCASSLSLAGLGTDTKYFGPGTRLTVL.

The gene calls are TRBV7-9 and TRBJ2-7; TRBD2 aligns across 9 bases. The V gene end was trimmed by 5 bases and the J gene end by 2 bases; junction bases not matched to a gene: 7. Germline V gene sequence: CDR1 SEHNR, CDR2 FQNEAQ (reference sequence). This CDR3 comprises 15 residues. The CDR3 DNA reads as TGTGCCAGCAGCCCCTTGAGCGGGAGGCCCTACGAGCAGTACTTC. Amino acids: CASSPLSGRPYEQYF. Full variable domain (outside the CDR3, taken from reference TRBV7-9 and TRBJ2-7): DTGVSQNPRHKITKRGQNVTFRCDPISEHNRLYWYRQTLGQGPEFLTYFQNEAQLEKSRLLSDRFSAERPKGSFSTLEIQRTEQGDSAMYLCASSPLSGRPYEQYFGPGTRLTVT.

This clonotype was seen more than once but under ten times. V is TRBV29-1 and J is TRBJ2-7, with a weak D call TRBD1 (5 bases). This CDR3 has 13 residues. V shed 3 bases and J shed 6 bases, with 15 bases lying between them. Germline V gene sequence: CDR1 SQVTM, CDR2 ANQGSEA. CDR3 in DNA: TGCAGCGTTGATTTTGCAGGGAAACGCGAGCAGTACTTC. This translates into CSVDFAGKREQYF.

This clonotype was detected many times. The V call is TRBV11-2, the J call TRBJ2-7; a weak D match, TRBD1 (5 bases). CDR1 is SGHAT, CDR2 FQNNGV, per germline. The CDR3 consists of 15 residues. V was trimmed by 2 bases and J by 0 bases, leaving 11 bases between them. The CDR3 region has the DNA TGTGCCAGCAGCTTAACCCTCGACAGCTCCTACGAGCAGTACTTC. As protein: CASSLTLDSSYEQYF.

This clonotype appeared many times. The chain joins TRBV27 to TRBJ2-3, with 7 bases matching TRBD1. This CDR3 comprises 15 residues. The V and J ends lost 6 bases and 4 bases, in that order; junction bases with no gene match: 10. Germline CDR1 reads MNHEY; CDR2 reads SMNVEV (reference sequence). The CDR3 bases are TGTGCCAGCAGATATTTAGGTACAGGGGCAGATACGCAGTATTTT. Translated: CASRYLGTGADTQYF.

The table lists this clonotype with many counts. The chain joins TRBV28 to TRBJ1-2; TRBD1 matches 9 bases. Trimming cost V 7 bases and J 6 bases; bases outside gene matches: 9. The CDR3 runs 14 residues. Germline loops: CDR1 MDHEN, CDR2 SYDVKM. Written as DNA, the CDR3 is TGTGCCAGCAACCTCGGACAGGGGATTAATGGCTACACCTTC. It encodes CASNLGQGINGYTF.

This clonotype was recorded at least ten times. The V gene is TRBV11-2, the J gene TRBJ2-3; D may be TRBD2 (6 bases). Trimming left V 5 bases short and J 1 base short, with 19 bases between. This CDR3 is built from 17 residues. In germline, CDR1 is SGHAT, CDR2 FQNNGV. The CDR3 sequence: CASSQSPMRGRTDTQYF. CDR3 DNA sequence: TGTGCCAGCAGCCAAAGCCCAATGCGGGGTCGCACAGATACGCAGTATTTT. Drawing the rest from reference TRBV11-2 and TRBJ2-3, the complete variable domain is EAGVAQSPRYKIIEKRQSVAFWCNPISGHATLYWYQQILGQGPKLLIQFQNNGVVDDSQLPKDRFSAERLKGVDSTLKIQPAKLEDSAVYLCASSQSPMRGRTDTQYFGPGTRLTVL.

The genes are TRBV20-1 and TRBJ1-1; D is possibly TRBD1 (5 bases). V was cut by 6 bases and J by 1 base, with 15 bases left in between. The CDR3 has 14 residues. The germline V gene encodes CDR1 DFQATT and CDR2 SNEGSKA (reference sequence). The chain's CDR3 is CSAPGAHRNTEAFF. The CDR3 DNA sequence: TGCAGTGCCCCCGGGGCCCACAGGAACACTGAAGCTTTCTTT.

This clonotype was seen ten or more times. The chain is built from TRBV7-6 and TRBJ2-1, with TRBD1 as a possible D gene (6 bases). The V gene lost 2 bases and the J gene lost 1 base, with 15 bases spanning the gap. Germline CDR1 and CDR2: SGHVS and FNYEAQ. This CDR3 region has 17 residues. The CDR3 sequence is CASSLIQGSPSYNEQFF. CDR3 nucleotides: TGTGCCAGCAGCTTAATACAGGGATCCCCGTCCTACAATGAGCAGTTCTTC.

This clonotype was recorded many times. The chain carries TRBV7-6 and TRBJ2-7, with 7 positions matching TRBD1. Germline V gene lookup returns CDR1 SGHVS and CDR2 FNYEAQ. This CDR3 is 13 amino acids long. V trimming: 6 bases; J trimming: 7 bases; junction bases outside the gene matches: 9. CDR3 DNA sequence: TGTGCCAGCAGTCTCACAGGGGAACGGGAGCAGTACTTC. It is translated as CASSLTGEREQYF.

V usage is TRBV5-1 and J usage is TRBJ1-1, with D uncertain. The V gene lost 3 bases and the J gene lost 0 bases, with 9 bases spanning the gap. CDR3 length: 14 amino acids. Germline CDR1 and CDR2: SGHRS and YFSETQ. The CDR3 DNA reads TGCGCCAGCAGCTCCTCGGGAATGAACACTGAAGCTTTCTTT. It is translated as CASSSSGMNTEAFF.

This clonotype showed up many times. The rearrangement uses TRBV28 and TRBJ2-1; 9 positions agree with TRBD1. The CDR3 runs to 18 residues. CDR1 and CDR2 (germline): MDHEN, SYDVKM. Trimming removed 7 bases from V and 9 bases from J; junction bases left unmatched: 22. DNA for the CDR3: TGTGCCAGCAAACCACCCCTCGGGACAGGGAGGGGAGTGGGTGAGCAGTTCTTC. As protein: CASKPPLGTGRGVGEQFF.

In its sample, this clonotype was seen many times. The chain links TRBV28 to TRBJ2-5; 7 positions agree with TRBD1. The CDR3 spans 17 residues. Germline loops: CDR1 MDHEN, CDR2 SYDVKM. V trimming: 6 bases; J trimming: 0 bases; junction bases outside the gene matches: 13. Here the CDR3 reads CASRTTLRGTNQETQYF. The CDR3 nucleotides read TGTGCCAGCAGAACCACACTCAGGGGGACCAACCAAGAGACCCAGTACTTC.

The V and J genes are TRBV28 and TRBJ1-2, with a possible D match to TRBD1 (5 bases). CDR1 is MDHEN and CDR2 is SYDVKM in the germline V gene. The CDR3 covers 14 residues. V shed 3 bases and J shed 4 bases, with 12 bases lying between them. CDR3 DNA: TGTGCCAGCAGTTTGGCAGGGCCCTCCTATGGCTACACCTTC. It is translated as CASSLAGPSYGYTF.

V is TRBV19 and J is TRBJ1-3; D is unresolved. V lost 6 bases, J lost 2 bases, and 8 bases lay in between. CDR3 length equals 13 residues. Germline values: CDR1 LNHDA, CDR2 SQIVND (reference sequence). CDR3 nucleotide sequence: TGTGCCAGTAGCATTCGAACTGGAAACACCATATATTTT. Its translation is CASSIRTGNTIYF.

V and J are TRBV27 and TRBJ2-1; no reliable D call. The CDR3 length is 13 residues. The V gene's germline CDR1 is MNHEY and CDR2 SMNVEV (reference sequence). Trimming removed 2 bases at V and 4 bases at J, with 6 bases between. CDR3 DNA: TGTGCCAGCAGTTTACCCGGTTACAATGAGCAGTTCTTC. Protein product: CASSLPGYNEQFF.

J is TRBJ1-2 and V is TRBV4-1, with unresolved D. CDR1 and CDR2 from the germline V gene are MGHRA and YSYEKL. This CDR3 has 12 residues. The V end was cut by 5 bases, the J end by 6 bases, with 10 bases between. In DNA, the CDR3 is TGCGCCAGCAGCAGCCGATATGATGGCTACACCTTC. This encodes CASSSRYDGYTF.

The gene calls are TRBV24-1 and TRBJ2-3; D call uncertain. There are 15 residues in the CDR3. Between the trimmed V and J ends, which lost 1 base and 2 bases, there was a span of 9 bases. The V gene's germline CDR1 is KGHDR and CDR2 SFDVKD. CDR3 in DNA: TGTGCCACCAGTGATTTAACGCATGACACAGATACGCAGTATTTT. Translating gives CATSDLTHDTDTQYF.

This clonotype has more than one count but fewer than ten. V gene TRBV7-7 combines with J gene TRBJ2-1; D call uncertain. Trimming cost V 5 bases and J 8 bases, with 13 bases left between them. CDR1 and CDR2 (germline): SSHAT, FNYEAQ (reference sequence). The CDR3 sequence is 13 residues long. CDR3 loop: CASSVDRDYEQFF. CDR3 DNA sequence: TGTGCCAGCAGCGTTGACCGCGACTATGAGCAGTTCTTC.

This rearrangement joins TRBV28 to TRBJ2-1; the D gene is possibly TRBD2 (6 bases). The CDR3 loop spans 16 amino acids. Germline CDR1 and CDR2: MDHEN and SYDVKM. Between the trimmed V and J ends, which lost 7 bases and 0 bases, there was a span of 16 bases. CDR3 nucleotide sequence: TGTGCCAGCAAACCCCTAGCGCCGAGCTCCTACAATGAGCAGTTCTTC. This sequence encodes CASKPLAPSSYNEQFF.

Many counts were recorded for this clonotype. The genes are TRBV12-3 or TRBV12-4 and TRBJ2-5, with a weak D call TRBD2 (5 bases). Trimming stripped 2 bases from V and 7 bases from J, with 17 bases between. This CDR3 comprises 15 residues. CDR3 amino acids: CASSLPGSKAGTQYF. The DNA of the CDR3 is TGTGCCAGCAGTTTACCTGGGAGCAAGGCCGGGACCCAGTACTTC.

This clonotype has ten or more counts. The chain combines TRBV7-2 with TRBJ2-5; D might be TRBD2 (7 bases). This CDR3 contains 15 residues. CDR1 and CDR2 (germline): SGHTA, FQGNSA. V lost 5 bases and J 5 bases, leaving 18 bases between the germline ends. This CDR3 reads CASSSYQGREETQYF. The CDR3 nucleotides read TGTGCCAGCAGCAGCTACCAGGGGCGGGAGGAGACCCAGTACTTC.

This clonotype has more than one count but fewer than ten. The chain carries TRBV18 and TRBJ2-7; no clear D. Germline assignment: CDR1 KGHSH and CDR2 LQKENI. The CDR3 is 12 amino acids. V was pared by 6 bases and J by 5 bases, with 11 bases between. Here the CDR3 DNA reads TGTGCCAGCTCTTCAGCTTCCAACGAGCAGTACTTC. Protein: CASSSASNEQYF.

The chain recombines TRBV7-9 with TRBJ2-1; a possible D gene is TRBD2 (6 bases). Germline CDR1 and CDR2: SEHNR and FQNEAQ (reference sequence). Trimming cost V 9 bases and J 7 bases, with 22 bases left between them. This CDR3 spans 15 amino acids. The DNA of the CDR3 is TGTGCCAGTAGGGGCATAGCTGGGGAGGTAAATGAGCAGTTCTTC. It specifies CASRGIAGEVNEQFF.

The CDR3: CASRRKETQYF. The CDR3 nucleotides are TGTGCCAGCAGGAGGAAAGAGACCCAGTACTTC. The rearrangement uses TRBV2 and TRBJ2-5, with no clear D. V lost 6 bases to trimming and J lost 3 bases, with 5 bases between them. The length of the CDR3 is 11 residues. CDR1 is SNHLY and CDR2 is FYNNEI in the germline V gene.